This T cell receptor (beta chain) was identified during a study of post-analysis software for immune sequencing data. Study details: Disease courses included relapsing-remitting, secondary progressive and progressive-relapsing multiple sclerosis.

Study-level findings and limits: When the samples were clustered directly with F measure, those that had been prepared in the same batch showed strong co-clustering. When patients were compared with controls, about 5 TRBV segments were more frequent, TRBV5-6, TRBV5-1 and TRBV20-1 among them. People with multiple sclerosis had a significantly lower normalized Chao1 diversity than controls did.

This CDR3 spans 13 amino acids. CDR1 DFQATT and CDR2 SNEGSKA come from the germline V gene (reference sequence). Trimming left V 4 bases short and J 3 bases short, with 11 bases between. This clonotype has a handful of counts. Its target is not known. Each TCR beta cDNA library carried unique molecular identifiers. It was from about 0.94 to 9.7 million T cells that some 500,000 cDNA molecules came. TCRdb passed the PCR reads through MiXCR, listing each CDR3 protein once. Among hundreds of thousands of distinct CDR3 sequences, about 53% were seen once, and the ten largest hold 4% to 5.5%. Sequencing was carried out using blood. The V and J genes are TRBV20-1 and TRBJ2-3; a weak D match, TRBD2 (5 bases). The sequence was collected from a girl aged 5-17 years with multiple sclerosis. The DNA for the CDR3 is TGCAGTGCTACTAGCCGCCGTACAGATACGCAGTATTTT. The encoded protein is CSATSRRTDTQYF.